This T cell receptor (beta chain) was identified during a study of blood T cell repertoires in COVID-19. For the study at large: The study drew acute and convalescent COVID-19 samples from the United States, Italy and Spain. Nucleic acid was either cDNA or gDNA, and it came from T cells, B-cell-depleted T cells, or PBMCs.

Trimming shortened V by 1 base and J by 3 bases, and 9 bases separated the two germline ends. The germline V gene encodes CDR1 LGHNA and CDR2 YNFKEQ. The CDR3 consists of 14 residues. Original analysis: Nucleated cell number was recorded as an estimate derived from reference gene primer amplification. Some clones are missing from TCRdb's copy, which holds only in-frame ones; the method was immunoSEQ multiplex PCR. The DNA gave D and trimming, while V, J and clone size come from that table. The data hold about 150,000 clones, with around 80% observed a single time. The sample taken for sequencing was peripheral blood. This TCR was recovered from a human donor in a cohort sampled during active COVID-19. The chain employs TRBV4-2 and TRBJ1-2; D perhaps matches TRBD1 (5 bases). CDR3 region: CASSQGWGDYGYTF. The CDR3 nucleotides are TGTGCCAGCAGCCAAGGATGGGGGGACTATGGCTACACCTTC.